This paragraph covers one T cell receptor beta chain sequence. What it recognizes is unknown. The CDR3 does not end in the conserved phenylalanine or tryptophan, so this is likely a read error. The data originate from a study of cytomegalovirus exposure and HLA in healthy donors. Whole-study results and caveats: A further, later analysis showed that HLA-associated TCR beta chains (compared with equally common others) were more clonally expanded. Links to common viral pathogens appeared, in a later analysis, for several of the most significant clusters.

Primers for the PCR totalled 60 Vbeta and 13 Jbeta. In the source study's methods: Around 76 million unique TCR beta chains, 10 million to 14 million shared, were counted in a later analysis. Assay used: immunoSEQ multiplex PCR; TCRdb lists only in-frame clones, some missing. V, J and clone size are those of that table, while D and trimming were read from the DNA. The sample lists about 120,000 clones, about 61% occurring once. This CDR3 region has 13 residues. Germline V gene data show CDR1 as SQVTM and CDR2 as ANQGSEA. Deletions cut 6 bases from V and 7 bases from J, with 16 bases between. Material: PBMCs. The source of this sequence is a man younger than 35 in good health and CMV-seropositive. The rearrangement joins TRBV29-1 to TRBJ1-5; tentative D call: TRBD1 (6 bases). The CDR3 DNA reads TGCAGCGTCGCTGGGGGGGCTTCACAGCCCCAGCATCTT. Protein product: CSVAGGASQPQHL.